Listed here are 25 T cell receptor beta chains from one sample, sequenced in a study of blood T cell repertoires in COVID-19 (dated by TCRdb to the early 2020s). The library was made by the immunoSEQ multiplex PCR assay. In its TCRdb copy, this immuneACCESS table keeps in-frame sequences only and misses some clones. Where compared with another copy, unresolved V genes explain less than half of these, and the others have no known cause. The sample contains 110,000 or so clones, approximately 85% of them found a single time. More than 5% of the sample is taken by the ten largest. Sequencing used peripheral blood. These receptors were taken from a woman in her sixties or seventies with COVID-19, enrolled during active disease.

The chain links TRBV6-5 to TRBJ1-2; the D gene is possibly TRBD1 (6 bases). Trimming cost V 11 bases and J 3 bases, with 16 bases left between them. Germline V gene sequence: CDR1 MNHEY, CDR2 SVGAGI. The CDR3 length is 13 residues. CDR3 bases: TGTGCCGGCACCGGGGGGGCGGACTATGGCTACACCTTC. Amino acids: CAGTGGADYGYTF.

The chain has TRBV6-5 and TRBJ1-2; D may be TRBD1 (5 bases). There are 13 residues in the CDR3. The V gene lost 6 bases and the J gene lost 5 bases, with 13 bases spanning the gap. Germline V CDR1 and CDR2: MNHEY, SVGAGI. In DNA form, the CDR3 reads TGTGCCAGCAGGATGGGACTGAGTTATGGCTACACCTTC. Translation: CASRMGLSYGYTF.

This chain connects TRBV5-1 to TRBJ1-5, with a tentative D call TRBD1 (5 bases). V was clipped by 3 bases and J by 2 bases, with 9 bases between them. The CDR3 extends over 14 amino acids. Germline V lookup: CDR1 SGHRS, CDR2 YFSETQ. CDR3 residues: CASSSGERNQPQHF. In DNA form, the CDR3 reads TGCGCCAGCAGCTCGGGGGAACGCAATCAGCCCCAGCATTTT.

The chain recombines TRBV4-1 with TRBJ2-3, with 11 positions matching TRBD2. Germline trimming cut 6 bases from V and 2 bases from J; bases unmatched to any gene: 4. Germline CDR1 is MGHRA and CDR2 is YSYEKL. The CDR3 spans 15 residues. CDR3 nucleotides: TGCGCCAGCAGGCGACTAGCGGGACCCACAGATACGCAGTATTTT. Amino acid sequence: CASRRLAGPTDTQYF.

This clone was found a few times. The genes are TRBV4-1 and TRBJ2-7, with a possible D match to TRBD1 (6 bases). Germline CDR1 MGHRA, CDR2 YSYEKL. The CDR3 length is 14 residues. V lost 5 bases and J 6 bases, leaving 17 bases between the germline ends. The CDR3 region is CASSYVGHLSEQYF. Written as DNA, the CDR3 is TGCGCCAGCAGCTACGTGGGACACCTATCCGAGCAGTACTTC.

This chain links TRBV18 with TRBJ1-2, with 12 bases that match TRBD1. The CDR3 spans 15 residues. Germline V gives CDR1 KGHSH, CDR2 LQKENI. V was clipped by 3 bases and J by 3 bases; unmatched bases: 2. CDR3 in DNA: TGTGCCAGCTCACCGGGACAGGGGGCCTACTATGGCTACACCTTC. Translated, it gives CASSPGQGAYYGYTF.

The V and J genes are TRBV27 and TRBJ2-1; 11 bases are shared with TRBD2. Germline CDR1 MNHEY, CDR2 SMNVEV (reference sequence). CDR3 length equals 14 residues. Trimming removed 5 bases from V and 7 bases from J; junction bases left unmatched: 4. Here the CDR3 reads CASSPGLAANEQFF. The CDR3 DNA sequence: TGTGCCAGCAGTCCGGGACTAGCGGCTAATGAGCAGTTCTTC.

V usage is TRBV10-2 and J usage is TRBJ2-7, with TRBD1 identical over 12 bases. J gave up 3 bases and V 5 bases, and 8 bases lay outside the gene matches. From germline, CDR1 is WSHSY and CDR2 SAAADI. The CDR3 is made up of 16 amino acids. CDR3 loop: CASSLSGTGGFYEQYF. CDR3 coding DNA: TGCGCCAGCAGTCTTTCCGGGACAGGGGGCTTCTACGAGCAGTACTTC.

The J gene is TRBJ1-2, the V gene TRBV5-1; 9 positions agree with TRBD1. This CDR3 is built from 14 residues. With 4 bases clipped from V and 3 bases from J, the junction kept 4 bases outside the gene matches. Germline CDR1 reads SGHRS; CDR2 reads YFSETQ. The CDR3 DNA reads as TGCGCCAGCAGCAGGACAGGGGTAGACTATGGCTACACCTTC. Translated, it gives CASSRTGVDYGYTF.

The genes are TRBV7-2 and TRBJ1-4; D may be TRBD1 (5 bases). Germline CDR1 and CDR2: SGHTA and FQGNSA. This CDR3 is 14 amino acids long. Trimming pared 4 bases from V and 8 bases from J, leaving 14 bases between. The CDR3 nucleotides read TGTGCCAGCAGCTCTTCGGGGGTTGACGAAAAACTGTTTTTT. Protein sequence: CASSSSGVDEKLFF. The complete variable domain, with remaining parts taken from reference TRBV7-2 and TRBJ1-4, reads GAGVSQSPSNKVTEKGKDVELRCDPISGHTALYWYRQSLGQGLEFLIYFQGNSAPDKSGLPSDRFSAERTGGSVSTLTIQRTQQEDSAVYLCASSSSGVDEKLFFGSGTQLSVL.

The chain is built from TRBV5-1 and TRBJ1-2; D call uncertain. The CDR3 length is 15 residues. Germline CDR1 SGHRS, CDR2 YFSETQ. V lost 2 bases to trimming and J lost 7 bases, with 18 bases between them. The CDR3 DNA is TGCGCCAGCAGCTTCTTAGAGACTGGAACCGGTGGCTACACCTTC. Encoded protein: CASSFLETGTGGYTF.

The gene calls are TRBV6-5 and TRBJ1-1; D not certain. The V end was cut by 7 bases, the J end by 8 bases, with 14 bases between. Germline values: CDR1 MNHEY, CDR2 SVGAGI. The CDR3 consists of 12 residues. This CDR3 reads CASIPGIREAFF. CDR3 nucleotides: TGTGCCAGCATCCCAGGAATTAGGGAAGCTTTCTTT.

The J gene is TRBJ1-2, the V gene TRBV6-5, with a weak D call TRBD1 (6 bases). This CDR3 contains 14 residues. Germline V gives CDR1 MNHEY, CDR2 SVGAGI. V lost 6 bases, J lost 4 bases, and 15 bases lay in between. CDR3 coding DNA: TGTGCCAGCAGGCTTCCAGGGGAAGGCTATGGCTACACCTTC. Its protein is CASRLPGEGYGYTF.

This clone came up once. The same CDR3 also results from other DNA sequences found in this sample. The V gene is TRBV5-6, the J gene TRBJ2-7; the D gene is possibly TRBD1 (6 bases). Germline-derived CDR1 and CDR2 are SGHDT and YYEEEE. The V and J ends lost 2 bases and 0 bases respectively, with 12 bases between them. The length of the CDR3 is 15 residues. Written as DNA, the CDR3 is TGTGCCAGCAGCTTCAGGGGAGAAAGCTCCTACGAGCAGTACTTC. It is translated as CASSFRGESSYEQYF.

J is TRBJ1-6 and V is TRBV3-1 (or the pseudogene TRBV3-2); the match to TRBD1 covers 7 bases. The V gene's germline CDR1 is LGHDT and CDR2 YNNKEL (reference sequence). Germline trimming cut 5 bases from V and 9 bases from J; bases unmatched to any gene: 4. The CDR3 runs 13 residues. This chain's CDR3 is CASSDRVGSPLHF. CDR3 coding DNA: TGTGCCAGCAGCGACAGGGTTGGTTCACCCCTCCACTTT.

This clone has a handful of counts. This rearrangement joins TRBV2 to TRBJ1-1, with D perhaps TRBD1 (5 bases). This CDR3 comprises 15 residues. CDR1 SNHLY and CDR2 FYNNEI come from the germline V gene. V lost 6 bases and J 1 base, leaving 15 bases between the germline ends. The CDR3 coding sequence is TGTGCCAGCAGCCCCTTGGGGCAGTCGAACACTGAAGCTTTCTTT. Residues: CASSPLGQSNTEAFF. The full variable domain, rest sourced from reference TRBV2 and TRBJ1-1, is EPEVTQTPSHQVTQMGQEVILRCVPISNHLYFYWYRQILGQKVEFLVSFYNNEISEKSEIFDDQFSVERPDGSNFTLKIRSTKLEDSAMYFCASSPLGQSNTEAFFGQGTRLTVV.

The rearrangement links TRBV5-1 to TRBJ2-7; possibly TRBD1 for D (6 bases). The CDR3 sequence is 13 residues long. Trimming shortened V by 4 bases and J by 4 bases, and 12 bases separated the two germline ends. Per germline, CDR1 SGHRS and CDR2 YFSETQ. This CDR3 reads CASSPRTAYEQYF. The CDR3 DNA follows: TGCGCCAGCAGCCCCCGGACAGCATACGAGCAGTACTTC.

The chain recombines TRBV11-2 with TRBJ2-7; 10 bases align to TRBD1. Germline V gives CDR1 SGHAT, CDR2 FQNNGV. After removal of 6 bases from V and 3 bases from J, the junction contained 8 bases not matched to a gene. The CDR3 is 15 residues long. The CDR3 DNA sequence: TGTGCCAGCAGTCACTACGGGACAGGGGACTACGAGCAGTACTTC. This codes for CASSHYGTGDYEQYF.

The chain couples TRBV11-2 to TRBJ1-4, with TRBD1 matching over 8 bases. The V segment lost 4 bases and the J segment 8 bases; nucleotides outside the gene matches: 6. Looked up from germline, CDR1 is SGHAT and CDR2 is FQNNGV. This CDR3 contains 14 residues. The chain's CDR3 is CASSSGQAQEKLFF. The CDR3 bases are TGTGCCAGCAGCTCGGGACAGGCCCAAGAAAAACTGTTTTTT.

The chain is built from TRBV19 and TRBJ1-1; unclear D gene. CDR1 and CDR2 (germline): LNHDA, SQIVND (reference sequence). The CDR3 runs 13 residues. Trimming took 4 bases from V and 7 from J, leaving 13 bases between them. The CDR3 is CASSNYSYDEAFF. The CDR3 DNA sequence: TGTGCCAGTAGTAACTACTCGTACGATGAAGCTTTCTTT.

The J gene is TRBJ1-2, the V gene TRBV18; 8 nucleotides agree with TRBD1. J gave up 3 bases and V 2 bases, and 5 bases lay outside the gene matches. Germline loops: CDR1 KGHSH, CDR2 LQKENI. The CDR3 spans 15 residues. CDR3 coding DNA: TGTGCCAGCTCACCAGCACAGGGGGTGGACTATGGCTACACCTTC. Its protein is CASSPAQGVDYGYTF.

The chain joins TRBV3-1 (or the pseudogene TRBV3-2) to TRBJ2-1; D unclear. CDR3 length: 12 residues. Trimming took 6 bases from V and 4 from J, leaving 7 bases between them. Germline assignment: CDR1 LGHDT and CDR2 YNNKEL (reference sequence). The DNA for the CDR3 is TGTGCCAGCAGTCTAAGATACAATGAGCAGTTCTTC. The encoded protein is CASSLRYNEQFF.

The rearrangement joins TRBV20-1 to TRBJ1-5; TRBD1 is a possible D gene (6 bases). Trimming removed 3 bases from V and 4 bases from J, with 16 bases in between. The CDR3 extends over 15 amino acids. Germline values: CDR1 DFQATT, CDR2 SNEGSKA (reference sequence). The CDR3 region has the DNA TGCAGTGCTAGTGAGAGGGGGAGGGAGAATCAGCCCCAGCATTTT. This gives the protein CSASERGRENQPQHF.

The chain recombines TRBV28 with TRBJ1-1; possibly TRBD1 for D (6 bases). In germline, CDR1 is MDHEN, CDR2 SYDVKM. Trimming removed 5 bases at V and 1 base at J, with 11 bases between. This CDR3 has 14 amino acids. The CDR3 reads CASSPGTQNTEAFF. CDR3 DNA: TGTGCCAGCAGTCCCGGGACACAGAACACTGAAGCTTTCTTT.

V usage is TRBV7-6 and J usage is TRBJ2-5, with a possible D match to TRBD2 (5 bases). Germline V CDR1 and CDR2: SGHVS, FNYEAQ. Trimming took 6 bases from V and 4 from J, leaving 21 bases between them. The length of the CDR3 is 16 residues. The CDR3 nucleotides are TGTGCCAGCAGTCCTGGTCCCCGGGATTCAAGAGAGACCCAGTACTTC. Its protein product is CASSPGPRDSRETQYF.